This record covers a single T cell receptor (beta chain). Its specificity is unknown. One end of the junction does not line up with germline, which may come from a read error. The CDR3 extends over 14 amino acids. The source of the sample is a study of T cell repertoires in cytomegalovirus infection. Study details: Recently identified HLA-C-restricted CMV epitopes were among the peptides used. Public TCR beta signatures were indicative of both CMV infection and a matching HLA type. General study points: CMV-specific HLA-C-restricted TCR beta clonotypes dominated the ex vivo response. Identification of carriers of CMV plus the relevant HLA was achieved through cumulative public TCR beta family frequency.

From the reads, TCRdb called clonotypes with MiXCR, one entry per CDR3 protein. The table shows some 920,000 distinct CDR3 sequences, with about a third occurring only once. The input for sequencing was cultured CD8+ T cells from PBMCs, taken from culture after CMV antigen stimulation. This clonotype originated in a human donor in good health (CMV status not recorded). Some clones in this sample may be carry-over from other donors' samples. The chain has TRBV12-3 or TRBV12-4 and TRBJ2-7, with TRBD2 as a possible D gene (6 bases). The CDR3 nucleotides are TGTGCCAGCAGTCTAGCCGGGACTCCACTAGAGCAGTACTTC. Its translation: CASSLAGTPLEQYF.